The 26 T cell receptor beta chains listed next were all sequenced from one sample in a study of identical twins. One entry per CDR3 protein results from TCRdb running MiXCR on the 5' RACE reads. The sample has over 200,000 distinct CDR3 sequences, 8% to 11% seen once. The sample comprised memory T cells sorted from blood. Receptors originate from a man aged 45-65 years in good health.

The chain carries TRBV27 and TRBJ2-7; D perhaps matches TRBD1 (7 bases). This CDR3 is built from 13 residues. Germline V gene lookup returns CDR1 MNHEY and CDR2 SMNVEV (reference sequence). V lost 6 bases and J lost 5, with 14 bases in between. The CDR3 DNA is TGTGCCAGCAGACGGACAGGCGGGAACGAGCAGTACTTC. As protein: CASRRTGGNEQYF.

This clonotype was seen at least ten times. The chain combines TRBV5-1 with TRBJ2-1; unclear D gene. This CDR3 has 14 residues. Trimming shortened V by 0 bases and J by 5 bases, and 9 bases separated the two germline ends. Per the germline V gene, CDR1 is SGHRS and CDR2 is YFSETQ. In DNA, the CDR3 is TGCGCCAGCAGCTTGGAATTAAGAGACAATGAGCAGTTCTTC. It is translated as CASSLELRDNEQFF.

This clonotype was detected only a few times. The chain is built from TRBV6-1 and TRBJ1-1; D possibly corresponds to TRBD1 (5 bases). The CDR3 contains 16 residues. Trimming removed 2 bases at V and 1 base at J, with 14 bases between. The germline V gene encodes CDR1 MNHNS and CDR2 SASEGT. CDR3 in amino acids: CASSEFPGATNTEAFF. CDR3 nucleotides: TGTGCCAGCAGTGAATTTCCTGGGGCGACGAACACTGAAGCTTTCTTT.

V usage is TRBV12-3 or TRBV12-4 and J usage is TRBJ1-5; tentatively, D is TRBD1 (6 bases). Trimming stripped 6 bases from V and 2 bases from J, with 11 bases between. The CDR3 contains 14 residues. The DNA for the CDR3 is TGTGCCAGCAGCCCGGACAGAGGCAATCAGCCCCAGCATTTT. Its translation is CASSPDRGNQPQHF.

This clonotype occurred many times. The CDR3 loop is CSARLAGGSSETQYF. The CDR3 DNA is TGCAGTGCGAGACTAGCGGGGGGCAGCAGTGAGACCCAGTACTTC. This chain joins TRBV20-1 and TRBJ2-5, with 13 bases that match TRBD2. Germline lookup yields CDR1 DFQATT and CDR2 SNEGSKA (reference sequence). CDR3 length equals 15 residues. J lost 5 bases, V lost 6 bases, and 9 bases had no gene match.

This clonotype has a handful of counts. The J gene is TRBJ1-1, the V gene TRBV10-3; perhaps TRBD1 as D (5 bases). This CDR3 region has 14 residues. In germline, CDR1 is ENHRY, CDR2 SYGVKD. V was shortened by 4 bases and J by 7 bases, with 16 bases between the two germline ends. The CDR3 is CAISARGEIVEAFF. The CDR3 DNA reads as TGTGCCATCAGTGCCCGAGGGGAAATCGTTGAAGCTTTCTTT.

This clonotype was seen ten or more times. The V gene is TRBV7-8, the J gene TRBJ2-2; D uncertain. Germline assignment: CDR1 SGHVS and CDR2 FQNEAQ. The V gene lost 1 base and the J gene lost 6 bases, with 12 bases spanning the gap. The CDR3 covers 15 residues. CDR3 protein: CASSLVPGSPGELFF. CDR3 DNA: TGTGCCAGCAGCTTAGTGCCGGGTTCCCCCGGGGAGCTGTTTTTT.

The chain recombines TRBV29-1 with TRBJ2-2; no clear D. There are 12 residues in the CDR3. V was shortened by 4 bases and J by 6 bases, with 9 bases between the two germline ends. From germline, CDR1 is SQVTM and CDR2 ANQGSEA. The CDR3 sequence: CSVGVSAGELFF. The CDR3 DNA reads TGCAGCGTTGGGGTATCGGCCGGGGAGCTGTTTTTT.

This clonotype was seen ten or more times. The chain recombines TRBV15 with TRBJ2-2, with unresolved D. Trimming pared 8 bases from V and 2 bases from J, leaving 9 bases between. The germline CDR1 and CDR2 sequences are LNHNV and YYDKDF (reference sequence). This CDR3 spans 13 amino acids. CDR3 loop: CATSAANTGELFF. The DNA for the CDR3 is TGTGCCACCTCGGCAGCAAACACCGGGGAGCTGTTTTTT.

The V call is TRBV7-8, the J call TRBJ2-1; D not certain. The V end lost 5 bases, the J end lost 6 bases, and 11 bases lay between the germline ends. Germline CDR1 is SGHVS and CDR2 is FQNEAQ. This CDR3 is built from 13 residues. This CDR3 is CASSPGRRNEQFF. CDR3 nucleotides: TGTGCCAGCAGCCCTGGGCGTCGCAATGAGCAGTTCTTC.

This clonotype has a handful of counts. V usage is TRBV14 and J usage is TRBJ2-1; weak D call: TRBD2 (5 bases). The V and J ends lost 1 base and 9 bases respectively, with 10 bases between them. Germline CDR1 reads SGHDN; CDR2 reads FVKESK. The CDR3 has 13 residues. CDR3 coding DNA: TGTGCCAGCAGCCAAGGAGCGGTTGGTGAGCAGTTCTTC. Amino acid sequence: CASSQGAVGEQFF.

The rearrangement joins TRBV6-1 to TRBJ1-1; no clear D. The CDR3 length is 14 residues. Trimming shortened V by 5 bases and J by 8 bases, and 18 bases separated the two germline ends. CDR1 MNHNS and CDR2 SASEGT come from the germline V gene. The CDR3 region is CASSKIDRLREAFF. CDR3 in DNA: TGTGCCAGCAGTAAGATTGACCGACTTAGGGAAGCTTTCTTT.

This clonotype was observed at least ten times. This sequence joins TRBV5-1 and TRBJ2-7, with D unclear. The CDR3 runs 13 residues. Per germline, CDR1 SGHRS and CDR2 YFSETQ. Trimming removed 0 bases from V and 5 bases from J, with 9 bases in between. The CDR3 spells CASSLAPGDEQYF. The DNA of the CDR3 is TGCGCCAGCAGCTTGGCCCCTGGCGACGAGCAGTACTTC.

This clonotype was detected many times. The chain has TRBV10-3 and TRBJ1-6, with D possibly being TRBD1 (5 bases). Germline V gene lookup returns CDR1 ENHRY and CDR2 SYGVKD. The CDR3 spans 13 residues. Trimming cost V 11 bases and J 7 bases, with 15 bases left between them. CDR3 coding DNA: TGTGCCGCTCGTTGGGACGGAAATTCACCCCTCCACTTT. Translated, it gives CAARWDGNSPLHF.

V usage is TRBV3-1 and J usage is TRBJ2-7; the D is unclear. CDR3 length: 11 residues. The V end was cut by 4 bases, the J end by 6 bases, with 7 bases between. In germline, CDR1 is LGHDT, CDR2 YNNKEL (reference sequence). The CDR3 spells CASSPFCEQYF. CDR3 DNA: TGTGCCAGCAGCCCTTTTTGCGAGCAGTACTTC.

The chain recombines TRBV20-1 with TRBJ1-5, with D tentatively TRBD1 (5 bases). In germline, CDR1 is DFQATT, CDR2 SNEGSKA (reference sequence). V was cut by 0 bases and J by 1 base, with 13 bases left in between. This CDR3 comprises 16 residues. The DNA for the CDR3 is TGCAGTGCTAGAGATCCGGCCAGGGACAGCAATCAGCCCCAGCATTTT. Protein: CSARDPARDSNQPQHF.

This clonotype was counted a few times. V gene TRBV20-1 combines with J gene TRBJ1-2; maybe TRBD1 (5 bases). The germline V gene encodes CDR1 DFQATT and CDR2 SNEGSKA (reference sequence). The ends were cut back, 5 bases at V and 6 bases at J, with 16 bases in the middle. CDR3 length: 13 amino acids. CDR3 loop: CSARDLISDGYTF. The DNA of the CDR3 is TGCAGTGCTCGGGACCTCATTTCGGATGGCTACACCTTC.

The sample holds many counts of this clonotype. The rearrangement uses TRBV7-8 and TRBJ2-1; the match to TRBD1 covers 10 bases. Losses at the gene ends were 5 bases for V and 7 bases for J; bases not matched to a gene: 8. CDR1 and CDR2 from the germline V gene are SGHVS and FQNEAQ. CDR3 length equals 15 residues. The CDR3 nucleotides read TGTGCCAGCAGCCACAATGACAGGGGGCTGAATGAGCAGTTCTTC. Translation: CASSHNDRGLNEQFF. Drawing the rest from reference TRBV7-8 and TRBJ2-1, the complete variable domain is GAGVSQSPRYKVAKRGQDVALRCDPISGHVSLFWYQQALGQGPEFLTYFQNEAQLDKSGLPSDRFFAERPEGSVSTLKIQRTQQEDSAVYLCASSHNDRGLNEQFFGPGTRLTVL.

This clonotype was recorded many times. The CDR3 sequence is CASSTLLFHGYTF. CDR3 DNA sequence: TGTGCCAGCAGCACGTTACTATTCCATGGCTACACCTTC. The J gene is TRBJ1-2, the V gene TRBV13, with D unresolved. The V end lost 5 bases, the J end lost 6 bases, and 13 bases lay between the germline ends. The CDR3 totals 13 residues. CDR1 and CDR2 (germline): PRHDT, FYEKMQ (reference sequence). The variable domain in full, with the rest retrieved from reference TRBV13 and TRBJ1-2, is AAGVIQSPRHLIKEKRETATLKCYPIPRHDTVYWYQQGPGQDPQFLISFYEKMQSDKGSIPDRFSAQQFSDYHSELNMSSLELGDSALYFCASSTLLFHGYTFGSGTRLTVV.

This clonotype was seen more than once but under ten times. The rearrangement joins TRBV29-1 to TRBJ1-2; D is possibly TRBD1 (6 bases). The germline gives CDR1 SQVTM, CDR2 ANQGSEA. Between the trimmed V and J ends, which lost 5 bases and 9 bases, there was a span of 19 bases. The CDR3 runs 13 residues. For the CDR3, the DNA is TGCAGCGTTAACGGACAGACTGGGGCTCGCTACACCTTC. Amino acids: CSVNGQTGARYTF.

The rearrangement joins TRBV7-6 to TRBJ2-1, with D perhaps TRBD1 or TRBD2 (6 bases each). This CDR3 spans 13 amino acids. Germline V lookup: CDR1 SGHVS, CDR2 FNYEAQ. V shed 0 bases and J shed 8 bases, with 8 bases lying between them. The CDR3 sequence: CASSLAEGDEQFF. The CDR3 coding sequence is TGTGCCAGCAGCTTAGCGGAGGGGGATGAGCAGTTCTTC.

V usage is TRBV6-5 and J usage is TRBJ1-2, with 8 nucleotides matching TRBD1. CDR1 is MNHEY and CDR2 is SVGAGI in the germline V gene. Germline trimming cut 2 bases from V and 8 bases from J; bases unmatched to any gene: 7. This CDR3 is built from 14 residues. The CDR3 DNA is TGTGCCAGCAGTTACGGGCAGGGGGCGCAAGGCTACACCTTC. It encodes CASSYGQGAQGYTF.

V gene TRBV3-1 combines with J gene TRBJ1-2; 9 positions match TRBD1. Germline assignment: CDR1 LGHDT and CDR2 YNNKEL (reference sequence). The CDR3 extends over 15 amino acids. After removal of 2 bases from V and 7 bases from J, the junction contained 8 bases not matched to a gene. The CDR3 DNA follows: TGTGCCAGCAGCCAACCGGGACAGGGTTGGTTTGGCTACACCTTC. Its protein product is CASSQPGQGWFGYTF.

A single count supports this clonotype. Possible read error: a much larger clone is one base away. The rearrangement links TRBV10-3 to TRBJ1-6, with 7 bases lining up with TRBD1. Trimming took 4 bases from V and 8 from J; bases not matched to a gene: 17. CDR3 length: 18 amino acids. From germline, CDR1 is ENHRY and CDR2 SYGVKD. The CDR3 protein is CAISAQGGRGSTDSPLHF. The CDR3 region has the DNA TGTGCCATCAGTGCCCAAGGGGGCAGGGGGAGTACGGATTCACCCCTCCACTTT.

CDR3 bases: TGTGCCATCAGTGTAGGACAGGAGATTCCGAACACCGGGGAGCTGTTTTTT. Protein: CAISVGQEIPNTGELFF. The chain combines TRBV10-3 with TRBJ2-2; 7 bases are a match to TRBD1. The germline CDR1 and CDR2 sequences are ENHRY and SYGVKD. Losses at the gene ends were 4 bases for V and 0 bases for J; bases not matched to a gene: 8. This CDR3 comprises 17 residues.

This clonotype was seen a single time. This chain connects TRBV18 to TRBJ2-7; D might be TRBD1 (6 bases). CDR1 is KGHSH, CDR2 LQKENI, per germline. This CDR3 contains 15 residues. V gave up 2 bases and J gave up 3 bases, with 14 bases separating them. CDR3 region: CASSPTGRGVYEQYF. In DNA, the CDR3 is TGTGCCAGCTCACCAACAGGGCGAGGGGTCTACGAGCAGTACTTC.